Listed below are T cell receptor beta chains from one sample, sequenced in a study of blood T cells in healthy people across ages. TCRdb reanalysed the 5' RACE reads using MiXCR and keeps one entry per CDR3 protein. The repertoire has about 700,000 distinct CDR3 sequences, about 30% of them found once; the top ten carry roughly 15%. Sequencing was done on a sample of blood. The source is a woman of 80 years or more in good health. CDR3s include the opening cysteine and the closing phenylalanine or tryptophan.

V gene	J gene	CDR3 length	CDR3 protein
TRBV7-3	TRBJ2-2	18	CASSLRPGTGANTGELFF
TRBV3-1	TRBJ2-1	17	CASSQTGTSGFYNEQFF
TRBV10-3	TRBJ2-2	14	CAISERTSYGELFF
TRBV6-1	TRBJ2-7	14	CASKPTGDHYEQYF
TRBV7-9	TRBJ1-5	13	CASSLDRGRPQHF
TRBV20-1	TRBJ2-7	19	CSASQIAGALTISRYEQYF
TRBV12-3/TRBV12-4	TRBJ2-1	12	CASSFLGDEQFF
TRBV12-5	TRBJ1-1	14	CASAPEAVNTEAFF
TRBV7-2	TRBJ2-7	13	CASSTRDSVSQYF
TRBV6-5	TRBJ2-5	15	CASSYGQGRQETQYF
TRBV5-1	TRBJ2-7	15	CASSLGGTGSYEQYF
TRBV4-3	TRBJ1-4	16	CASSQDRQGRSEKLFF
TRBV12-3/TRBV12-4	TRBJ2-1	15	CASSSGQGRYNEQFF
TRBV6-5	TRBJ2-7	14	CASSYRRGADEQYF